The following is a T cell receptor beta chain sequence with its context. What it binds is not known. Using immunoSEQ multiplex PCR, the repertoire was profiled, and TCRdb retains in-frame clones only, with some absent. The sample contains about 2 million clones, about 95% of which appear only once. Trimming removed 0 bases from V and 4 bases from J, with 17 bases in between. The CDR3 is 16 amino acids. The germline gives CDR1 SGHRS, CDR2 YFSETQ. This sample was taken from a study of shared clonotypes between healthy human individuals. Notes on the study in general: Donors were few, which limited the genetic and exposure-history diversity represented.

Naive CD8 cells were CD45RO-negative, positively selected for CCR7, excluding terminally differentiated effector memory CD45RA+ cells. V gene TRBV5-1 combines with J gene TRBJ2-7; D is possibly TRBD1 or TRBD2 (5 bases each). This receptor was identified in a man aged 18 to 29 in good health. The sample comprised naive CD8+ T cells sorted from blood. As DNA, the CDR3 is TGCGCCAGCAGCTTGGATCCCGCAGGGAGAGGATACGAGCAGTACTTC. Encoded protein: CASSLDPAGRGYEQYF.